The entry below describes one T cell receptor beta chain. Its specificity is not known. The record originates from a study of a mutant IDH1 vaccine in newly diagnosed glioma. Overall study: Former treatment meant radiotherapy, temozolomide, or both; the majority had gotten both. Study-level results: No link was apparently found between pseudoprogression and changes in top peripheral T cell clonotypes. Patients showed vaccine-induced immune responses at a rate of approximately 95%.

Time point meaning: baseline, week 1 (first vaccination visit). Documented treatment: pre-vaccination baseline after standard-of-care therapy. The V segment lost 6 bases and the J segment 5 bases; nucleotides outside the gene matches: 7. Germline V lookup: CDR1 MNHEY, CDR2 SVGAGI. The CDR3 extends over 13 amino acids. TCRdb keeps only in-frame clones here, not all; method: immunoSEQ multiplex PCR. The data show 68,000 or so clones, with approximately 85% seen just once and around 8.5% held by the top ten. The receptor comes from a man aged 45-60 years with glioma. The sample here was PBMCs, taken from a glioma patient treated with radiotherapy, temozolomide or both. This chain uses TRBV6-5 with TRBJ2-7; 7 nucleotides align to TRBD2. Here the CDR3 reads CASRRGGVDEQYF. CDR3 DNA sequence: TGTGCCAGCAGGCGGGGAGGGGTTGACGAGCAGTACTTC.